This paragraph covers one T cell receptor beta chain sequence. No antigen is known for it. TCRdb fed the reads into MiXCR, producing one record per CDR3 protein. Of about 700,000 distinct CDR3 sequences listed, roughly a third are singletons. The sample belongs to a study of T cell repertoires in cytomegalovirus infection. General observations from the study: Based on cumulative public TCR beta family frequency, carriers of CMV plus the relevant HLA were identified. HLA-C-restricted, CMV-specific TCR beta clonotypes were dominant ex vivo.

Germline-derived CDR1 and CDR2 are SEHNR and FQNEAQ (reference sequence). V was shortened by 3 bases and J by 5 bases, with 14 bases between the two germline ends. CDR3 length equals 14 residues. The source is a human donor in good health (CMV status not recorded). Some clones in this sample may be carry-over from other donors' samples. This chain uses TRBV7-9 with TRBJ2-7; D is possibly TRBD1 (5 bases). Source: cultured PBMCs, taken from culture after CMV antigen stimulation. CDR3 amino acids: CASSFSQGTHEQYF. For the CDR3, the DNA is TGTGCCAGCAGCTTCAGCCAGGGTACCCACGAGCAGTACTTC.